This T cell receptor (beta chain) was obtained from a study of cytotoxic CD8 clonotypes in ibrutinib-treated CLL. Study as a whole: Complete response was seen in 2 patients and partial in roughly 25; about twelve progressed and approximately 14 stayed remitted after a median approximately 70 months. Study-wide points: Clonality went up at the time of ibrutinib response, stayed stable in sustained remission, and later dropped back toward its baseline level at progression.

CDR1 and CDR2 from the germline V gene are MNHEY and SVGAGI. This CDR3 spans 12 amino acids. The V end was cut by 7 bases, the J end by 7 bases, with 13 bases between. Comment on this clone: Antigen: not known.

Method: immunoSEQ multiplex PCR; TCRdb's copy keeps in-frame clones and lacks some. The sample shows about 150,000 clones, 70% to 80% of them seen only once. The TCR beta libraries used approximately 2 micrograms of genomic DNA that came from cryopreserved PBMCs. The V and J genes are TRBV6-5 and TRBJ2-5, with unresolved D. The clonotype was recovered from a human donor with chronic lymphocytic leukemia. Specimen: PBMCs, collected after 24 months of ibrutinib treatment. CDR3 residues: CASTPGTGTQYF. CDR3 bases: TGTGCCAGCACCCCCGGAACGGGGACCCAGTACTTC.